Below, one T cell receptor beta chain is given with its context. Authors' processing steps: Estimation of nucleated cell counts was performed using reference gene primer amplification. TCRdb's table, derived via immunoSEQ multiplex PCR, lists solely in-frame clones and lacks some. V, J and clone size derive from that table, while D and trimming were established from the DNA sequence. Seen here are over 30,000 clones, roughly 91% observed once, and the top ten hold less than 15%. This entry comes from a study of blood T cell repertoires in COVID-19. Overall study context: Italy, Spain and the United States were the sources of the convalescent and acute COVID-19 samples. From T cells, B-cell-depleted T cells, or PBMCs came the material, which was cDNA or gDNA.

Germline CDR1 SGHNT, CDR2 YENEEA. The CDR3 totals 16 residues. V was clipped by 5 bases and J by 6 bases; unmatched bases: 6. This chain connects TRBV11-3 to TRBJ2-2; TRBD2 matches 13 bases. Sequencing was performed on peripheral blood. This TCR was recovered from a man aged 65-85 years with active COVID-19. The CDR3: CASSRTSGSVAGELFF. The CDR3 DNA reads TGTGCCAGCAGCAGGACTAGCGGGAGCGTGGCCGGGGAGCTGTTTTTT. The entire variable domain, with the rest obtained from reference TRBV11-3 and TRBJ2-2, is as follows: EAGVVQSPRYKIIEKKQPVAFWCNPISGHNTLYWYLQNLGQGPELLIRYENEEAVDDSQLPKDRFSAERLKGVDSTLKIQPAELGDSAVYLCASSRTSGSVAGELFFGEGSRLTVL.